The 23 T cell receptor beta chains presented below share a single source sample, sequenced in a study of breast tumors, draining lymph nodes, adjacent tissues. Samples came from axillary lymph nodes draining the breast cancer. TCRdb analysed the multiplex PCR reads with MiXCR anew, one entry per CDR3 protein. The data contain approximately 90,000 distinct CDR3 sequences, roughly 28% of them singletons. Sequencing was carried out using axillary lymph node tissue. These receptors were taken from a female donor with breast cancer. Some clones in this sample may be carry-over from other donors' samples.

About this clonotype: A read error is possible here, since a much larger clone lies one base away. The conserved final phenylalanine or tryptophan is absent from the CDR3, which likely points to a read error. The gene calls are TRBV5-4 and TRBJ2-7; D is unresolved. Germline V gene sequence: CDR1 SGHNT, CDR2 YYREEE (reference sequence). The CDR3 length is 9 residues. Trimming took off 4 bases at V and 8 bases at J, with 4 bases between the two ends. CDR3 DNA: TGTGCCAGCAGCCCTAAGCAGTACCTC. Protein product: CASSPKQYL.

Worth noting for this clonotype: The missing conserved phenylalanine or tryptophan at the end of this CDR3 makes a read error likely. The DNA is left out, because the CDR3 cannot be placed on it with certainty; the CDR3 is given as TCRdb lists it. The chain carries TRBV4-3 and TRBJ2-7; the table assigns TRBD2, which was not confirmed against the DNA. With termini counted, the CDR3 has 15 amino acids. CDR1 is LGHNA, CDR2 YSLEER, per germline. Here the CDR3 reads CASSQEASGGRERYY.

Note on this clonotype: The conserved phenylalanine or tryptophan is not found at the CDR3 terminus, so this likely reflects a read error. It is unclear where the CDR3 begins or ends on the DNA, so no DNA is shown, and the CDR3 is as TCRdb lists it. The CDR3 region is CAAGRDSNQPQHS. This sequence joins TRBV30 and TRBJ1-5; no DNA check was done on the table's D call, TRBD1. The CDR3 is 13 amino acids long, termini counted. The germline CDR1 and CDR2 sequences are GTSNPN and SVGIG (reference sequence).

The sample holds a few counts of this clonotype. CDR3 loop: CSARGVEGLSYNEQFF. The CDR3 nucleotides are TGCAGTGCTAGAGGGGTTGAGGGACTATCGTACAATGAGCAGTTCTTC. The rearrangement uses TRBV20-1 and TRBJ2-1, with TRBD2 identical over 7 bases. The length of the CDR3 is 16 residues. Unmatched junction bases numbered 10, after V lost 1 base and J lost 4 bases. CDR1 is DFQATT and CDR2 is SNEGSKA in the germline V gene (reference sequence).

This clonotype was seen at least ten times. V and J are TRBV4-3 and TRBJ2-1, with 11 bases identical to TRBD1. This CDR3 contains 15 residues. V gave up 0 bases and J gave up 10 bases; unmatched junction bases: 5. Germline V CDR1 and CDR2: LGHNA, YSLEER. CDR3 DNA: TGCGCCAGCAGCCAAGACGGGACAGGGGGGAGGGAGCAGTTCTTC. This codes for CASSQDGTGGREQFF.

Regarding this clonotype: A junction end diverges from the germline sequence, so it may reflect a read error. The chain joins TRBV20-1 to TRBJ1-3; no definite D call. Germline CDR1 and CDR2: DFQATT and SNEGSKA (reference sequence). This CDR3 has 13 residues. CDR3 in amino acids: CSTWEASGNAIYF. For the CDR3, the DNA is TGCAGTACATGGGAAGCCTCTGGAAACGCCATATATTTT.

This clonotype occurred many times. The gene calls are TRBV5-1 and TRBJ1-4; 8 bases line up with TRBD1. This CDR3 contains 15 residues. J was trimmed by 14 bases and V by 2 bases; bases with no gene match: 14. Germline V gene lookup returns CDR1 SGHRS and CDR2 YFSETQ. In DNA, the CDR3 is TGCGCCAGCAGCTTAGGGGCAGGGGGCCCGAGAAGGCTGTTTTTT. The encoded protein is CASSLGAGGPRRLFF.

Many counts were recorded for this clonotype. The CDR3 loop reads CASSYFTIITPSPLHF. Written as DNA, the CDR3 is TGTGCCAGCAGTTACTTCACAATAATTACTCCTTCACCCCTCCACTTT. This chain links TRBV6-5 with TRBJ1-6, with D uncertain. CDR1 is MNHEY and CDR2 is SVGAGI in the germline V gene. The CDR3 loop spans 16 amino acids. With 1 base removed from V and 9 bases from J, the gap between germline ends came to 16 bases.

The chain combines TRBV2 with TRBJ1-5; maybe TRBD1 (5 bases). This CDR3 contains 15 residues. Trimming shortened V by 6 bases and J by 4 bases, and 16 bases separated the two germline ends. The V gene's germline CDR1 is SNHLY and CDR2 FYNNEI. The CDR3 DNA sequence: TGTGCCAGCAGGGGTCTGCAGGGTGAGAATCAGCCCCAGCATTTT. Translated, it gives CASRGLQGENQPQHF.

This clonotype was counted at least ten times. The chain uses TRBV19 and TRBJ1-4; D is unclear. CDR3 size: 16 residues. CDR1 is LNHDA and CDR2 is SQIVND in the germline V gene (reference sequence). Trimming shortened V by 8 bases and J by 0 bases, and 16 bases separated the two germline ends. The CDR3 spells CASRPLHIATNEKLFF. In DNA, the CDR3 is TGTGCCAGTCGCCCACTCCACATTGCAACTAATGAAAAACTGTTTTTT.

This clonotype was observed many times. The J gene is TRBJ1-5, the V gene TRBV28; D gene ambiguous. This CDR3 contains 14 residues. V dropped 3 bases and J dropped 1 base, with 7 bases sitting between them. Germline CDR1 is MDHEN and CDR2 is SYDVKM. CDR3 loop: CASSLSISNQPQHF. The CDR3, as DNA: TGTGCCAGCAGTTTGTCCATAAGCAATCAGCCCCAGCATTTT.

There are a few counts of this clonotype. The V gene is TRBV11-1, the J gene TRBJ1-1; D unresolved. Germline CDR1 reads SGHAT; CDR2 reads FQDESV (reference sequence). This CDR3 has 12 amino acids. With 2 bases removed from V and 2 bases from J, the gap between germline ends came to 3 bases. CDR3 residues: CASSLFNTEAFF. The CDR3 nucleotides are TGTGCCAGCAGCTTATTTAACACTGAAGCTTTCTTT.

CDR3 nucleotides: TGTGCCAGCAGTGAGAGAAGCGGGAGATCCTACAATGAGCAGTTCTTC. It yields the protein CASSERSGRSYNEQFF. V gene TRBV2 combines with J gene TRBJ2-1, with TRBD2 matching over 8 bases. From germline, CDR1 is SNHLY and CDR2 FYNNEI. CDR3 length: 16 residues. J was trimmed by 1 base and V by 3 bases; bases with no gene match: 5.

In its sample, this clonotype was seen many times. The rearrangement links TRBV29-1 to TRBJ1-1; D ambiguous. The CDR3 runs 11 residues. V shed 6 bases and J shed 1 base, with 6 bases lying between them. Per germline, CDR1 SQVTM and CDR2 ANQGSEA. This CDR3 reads CSVTKNTEAFF. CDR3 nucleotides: TGCAGCGTCACAAAGAACACTGAAGCTTTCTTT. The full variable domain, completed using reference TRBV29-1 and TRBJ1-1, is SAVISQKPSRDICQRGTSLTIQCQVDSQVTMMFWYRQQPGQSLTLIATANQGSEATYESGFVIDKFPISRPNLTFSTLTVSNMSPEDSSIYLCSVTKNTEAFFGQGTRLTVV.

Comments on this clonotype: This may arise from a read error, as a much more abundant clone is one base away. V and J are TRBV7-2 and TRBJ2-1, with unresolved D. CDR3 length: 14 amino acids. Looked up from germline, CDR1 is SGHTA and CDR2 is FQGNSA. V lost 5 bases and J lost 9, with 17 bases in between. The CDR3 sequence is CASSRATGVGEQFF. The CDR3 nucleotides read TGTGCCAGCAGCCGGGCGACCGGAGTCGGTGAGCAGTTCTTC.

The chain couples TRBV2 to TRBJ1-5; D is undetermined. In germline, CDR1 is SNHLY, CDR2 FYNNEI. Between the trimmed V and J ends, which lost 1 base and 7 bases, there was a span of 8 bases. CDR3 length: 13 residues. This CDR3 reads CASSEDVGQPQHF. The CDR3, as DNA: TGTGCCAGCAGTGAAGACGTGGGACAGCCCCAGCATTTT.

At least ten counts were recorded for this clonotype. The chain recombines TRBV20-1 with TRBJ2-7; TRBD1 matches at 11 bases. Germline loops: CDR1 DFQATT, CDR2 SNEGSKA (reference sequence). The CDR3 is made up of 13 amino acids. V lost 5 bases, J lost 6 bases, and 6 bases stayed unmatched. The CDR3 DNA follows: TGCAGTGCTTCCGGGACAGGGGGAGGCGAGCAGTACTTC. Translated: CSASGTGGGEQYF.

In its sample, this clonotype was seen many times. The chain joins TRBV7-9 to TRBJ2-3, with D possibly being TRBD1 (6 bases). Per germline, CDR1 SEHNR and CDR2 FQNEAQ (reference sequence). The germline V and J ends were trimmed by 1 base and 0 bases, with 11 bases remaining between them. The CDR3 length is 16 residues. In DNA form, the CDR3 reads TGTGCCAGCAGCTTAGGTAGGACAGCTAGCACAGATACGCAGTATTTT. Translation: CASSLGRTASTDTQYF.

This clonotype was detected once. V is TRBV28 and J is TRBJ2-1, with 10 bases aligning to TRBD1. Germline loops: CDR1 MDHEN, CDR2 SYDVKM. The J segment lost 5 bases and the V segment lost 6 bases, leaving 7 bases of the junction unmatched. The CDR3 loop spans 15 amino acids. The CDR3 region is CASRNDRGRHNEQFF. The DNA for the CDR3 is TGTGCCAGCAGAAACGACAGGGGGCGGCACAATGAGCAGTTCTTC.

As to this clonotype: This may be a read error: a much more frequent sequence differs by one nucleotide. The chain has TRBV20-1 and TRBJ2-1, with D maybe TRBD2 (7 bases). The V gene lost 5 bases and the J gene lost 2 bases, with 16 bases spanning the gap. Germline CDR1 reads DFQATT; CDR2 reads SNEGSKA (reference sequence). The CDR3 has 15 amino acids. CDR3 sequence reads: CSAGGGGYPYNEQFF. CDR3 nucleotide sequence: TGCAGTGCTGGAGGGGGAGGGTATCCCTACAATGAGCAGTTCTTC.

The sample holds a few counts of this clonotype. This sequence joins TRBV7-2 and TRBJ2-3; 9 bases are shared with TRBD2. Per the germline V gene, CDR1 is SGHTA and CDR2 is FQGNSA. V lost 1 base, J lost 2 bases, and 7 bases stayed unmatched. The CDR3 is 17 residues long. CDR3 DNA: TGTGCCAGCAGCTTAGGAGTTAGCGGGAGTTTCACAGATACGCAGTATTTT. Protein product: CASSLGVSGSFTDTQYF.

The CDR3 nucleotides read TGCAGTGCTAGAGATGGGACAGCAACTAATGGCTACACCTTC. This sequence encodes CSARDGTATNGYTF. The genes are TRBV20-1 and TRBJ1-2, with 7 positions matching TRBD1. This CDR3 comprises 14 residues. V lost 0 bases to trimming and J lost 6 bases; unmatched junction nucleotides: 7. Germline loops: CDR1 DFQATT, CDR2 SNEGSKA (reference sequence).

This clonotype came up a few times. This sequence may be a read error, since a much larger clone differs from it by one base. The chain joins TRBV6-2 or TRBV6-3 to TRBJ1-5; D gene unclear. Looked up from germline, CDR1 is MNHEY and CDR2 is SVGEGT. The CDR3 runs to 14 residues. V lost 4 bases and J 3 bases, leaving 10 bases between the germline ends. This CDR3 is CASSCSNFNQPQHF. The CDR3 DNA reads TGTGCCAGCAGTTGCTCCAACTTCAATCAGCCCCAGCATTTT.